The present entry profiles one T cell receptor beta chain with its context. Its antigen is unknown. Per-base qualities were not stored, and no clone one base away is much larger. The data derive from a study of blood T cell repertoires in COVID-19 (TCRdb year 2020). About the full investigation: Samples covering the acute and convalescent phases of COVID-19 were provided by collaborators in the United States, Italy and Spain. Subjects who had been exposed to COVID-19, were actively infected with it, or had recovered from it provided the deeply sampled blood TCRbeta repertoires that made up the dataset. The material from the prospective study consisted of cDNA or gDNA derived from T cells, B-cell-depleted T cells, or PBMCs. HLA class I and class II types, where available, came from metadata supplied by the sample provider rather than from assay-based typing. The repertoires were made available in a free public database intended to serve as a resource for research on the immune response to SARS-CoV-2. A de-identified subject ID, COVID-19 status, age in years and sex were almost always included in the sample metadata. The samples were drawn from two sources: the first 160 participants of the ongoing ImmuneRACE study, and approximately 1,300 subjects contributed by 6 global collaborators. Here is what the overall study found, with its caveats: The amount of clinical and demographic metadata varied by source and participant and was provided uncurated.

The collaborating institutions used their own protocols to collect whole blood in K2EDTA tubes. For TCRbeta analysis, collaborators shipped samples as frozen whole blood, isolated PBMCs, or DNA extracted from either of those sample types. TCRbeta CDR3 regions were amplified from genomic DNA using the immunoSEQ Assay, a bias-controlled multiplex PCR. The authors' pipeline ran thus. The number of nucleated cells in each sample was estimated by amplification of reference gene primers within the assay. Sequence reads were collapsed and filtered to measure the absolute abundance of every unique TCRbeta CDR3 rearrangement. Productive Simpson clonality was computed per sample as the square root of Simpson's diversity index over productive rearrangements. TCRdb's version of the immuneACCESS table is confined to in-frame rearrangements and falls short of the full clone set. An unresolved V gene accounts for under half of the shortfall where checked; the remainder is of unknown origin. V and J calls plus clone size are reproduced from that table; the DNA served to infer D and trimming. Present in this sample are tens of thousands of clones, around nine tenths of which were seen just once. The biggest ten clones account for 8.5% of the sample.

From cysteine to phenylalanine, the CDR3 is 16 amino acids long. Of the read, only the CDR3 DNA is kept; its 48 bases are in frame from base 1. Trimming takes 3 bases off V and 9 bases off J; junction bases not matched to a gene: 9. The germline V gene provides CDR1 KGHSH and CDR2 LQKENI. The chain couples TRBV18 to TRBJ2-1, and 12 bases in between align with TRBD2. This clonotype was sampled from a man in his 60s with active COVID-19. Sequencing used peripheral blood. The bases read TGTGCCAGCTCACCTATACTAGCGGGAGGCCCCGCTGAGCAGTTCTTC. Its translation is CASSPILAGGPAEQFF.